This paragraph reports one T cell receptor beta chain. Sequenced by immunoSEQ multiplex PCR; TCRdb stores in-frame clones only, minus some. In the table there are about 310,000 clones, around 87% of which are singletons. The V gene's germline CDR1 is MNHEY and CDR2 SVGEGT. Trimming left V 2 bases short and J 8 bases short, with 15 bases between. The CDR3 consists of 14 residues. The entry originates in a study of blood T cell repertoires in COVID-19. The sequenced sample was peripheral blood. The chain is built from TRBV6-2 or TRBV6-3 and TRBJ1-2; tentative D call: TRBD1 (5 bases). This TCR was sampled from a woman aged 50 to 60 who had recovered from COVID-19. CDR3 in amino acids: CASSYVAGQSGYTF. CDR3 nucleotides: TGTGCCAGCAGTTACGTGGCAGGGCAAAGCGGCTACACCTTC.